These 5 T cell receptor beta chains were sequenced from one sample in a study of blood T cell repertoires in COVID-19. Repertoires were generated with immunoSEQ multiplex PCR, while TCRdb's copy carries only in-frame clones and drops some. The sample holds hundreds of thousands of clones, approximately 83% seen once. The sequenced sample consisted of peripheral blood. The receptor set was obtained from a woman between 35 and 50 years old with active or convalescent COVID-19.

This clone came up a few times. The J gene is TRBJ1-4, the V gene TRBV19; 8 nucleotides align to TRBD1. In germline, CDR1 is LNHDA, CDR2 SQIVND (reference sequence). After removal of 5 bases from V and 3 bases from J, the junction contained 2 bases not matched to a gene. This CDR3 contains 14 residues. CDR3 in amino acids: CASSVQGANEKLFF. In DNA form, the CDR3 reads TGTGCCAGTAGTGTACAGGGGGCTAATGAAAAACTGTTTTTT.

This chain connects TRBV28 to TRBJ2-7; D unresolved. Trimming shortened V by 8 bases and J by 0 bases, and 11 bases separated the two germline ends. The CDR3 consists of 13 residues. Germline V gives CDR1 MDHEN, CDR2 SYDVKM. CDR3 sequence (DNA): TGTGCCAGCGTTACCCGACTCTCCTACGAGCAGTACTTC. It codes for CASVTRLSYEQYF. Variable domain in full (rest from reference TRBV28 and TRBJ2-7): DVKVTQSSRYLVKRTGEKVFLECVQDMDHENMFWYRQDPGLGLRLIYFSYDVKMKEKGDIPEGYSVSREKKERFSLILESASTNQTSMYLCASVTRLSYEQYFGPGTRLTVT.

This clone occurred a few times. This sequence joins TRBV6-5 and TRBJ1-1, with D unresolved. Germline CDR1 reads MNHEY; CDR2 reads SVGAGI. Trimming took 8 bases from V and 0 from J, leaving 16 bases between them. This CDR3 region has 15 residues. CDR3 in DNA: TGTGCCAGCCCCACCAAGGTGGGAGTGAACACTGAAGCTTTCTTT. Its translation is CASPTKVGVNTEAFF.

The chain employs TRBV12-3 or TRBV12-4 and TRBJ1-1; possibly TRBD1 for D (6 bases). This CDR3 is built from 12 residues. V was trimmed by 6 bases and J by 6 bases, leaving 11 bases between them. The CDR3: CASRDSYAEAFF. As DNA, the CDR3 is TGTGCCAGCAGGGACAGCTACGCTGAAGCTTTCTTT.

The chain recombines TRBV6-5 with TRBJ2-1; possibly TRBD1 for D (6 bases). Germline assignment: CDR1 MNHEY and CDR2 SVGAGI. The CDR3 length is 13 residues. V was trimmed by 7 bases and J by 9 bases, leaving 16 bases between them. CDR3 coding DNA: TGTGCCAGCACATTACAGGGACGGGGTGAGCAGTTCTTC. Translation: CASTLQGRGEQFF.